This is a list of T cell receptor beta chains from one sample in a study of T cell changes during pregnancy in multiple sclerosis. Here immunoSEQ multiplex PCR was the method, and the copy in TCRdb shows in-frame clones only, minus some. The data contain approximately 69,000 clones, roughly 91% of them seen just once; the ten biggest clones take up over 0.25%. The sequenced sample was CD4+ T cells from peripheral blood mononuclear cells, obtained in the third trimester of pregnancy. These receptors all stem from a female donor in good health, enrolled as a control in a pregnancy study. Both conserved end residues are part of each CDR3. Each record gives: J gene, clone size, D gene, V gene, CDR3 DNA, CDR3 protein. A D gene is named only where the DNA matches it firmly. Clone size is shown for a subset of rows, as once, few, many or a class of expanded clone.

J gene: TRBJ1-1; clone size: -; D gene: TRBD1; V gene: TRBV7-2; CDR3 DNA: TGTGCCAGCAGCTTACTTACAGGGGAGGTCACTGAAGCTTTCTTT; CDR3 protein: CASSLLTGEVTEAFF
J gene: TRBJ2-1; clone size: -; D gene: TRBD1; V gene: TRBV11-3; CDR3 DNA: TGTGCCAGCAGCCCCCAAGACAGGGGGTACCCCAATGAGCAGTTCTTC; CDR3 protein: CASSPQDRGYPNEQFF
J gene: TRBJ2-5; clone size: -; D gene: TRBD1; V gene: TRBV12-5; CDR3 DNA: TGTGCTAGTGGTTTGGTAGGGGGCCTAAAAGAGACCCAGTACTTC; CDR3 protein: CASGLVGGLKETQYF
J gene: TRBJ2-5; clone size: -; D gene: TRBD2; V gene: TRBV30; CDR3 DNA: TGTGCCTGGAGTCCGGGACTAGCGGGGAAGACCCAGTACTTC; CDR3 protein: CAWSPGLAGKTQYF
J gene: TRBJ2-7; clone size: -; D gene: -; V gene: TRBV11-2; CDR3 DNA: TGTGCCAGCACCCCTGAGGGCAGTCTAGGCTACGAGCAGTACTTC; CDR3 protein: CASTPEGSLGYEQYF
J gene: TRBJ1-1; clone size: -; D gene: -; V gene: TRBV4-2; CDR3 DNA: TGTGCCAGCAGCCAATCAACCTCAGCGGACACTGAAGCTTTCTTT; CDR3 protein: CASSQSTSADTEAFF
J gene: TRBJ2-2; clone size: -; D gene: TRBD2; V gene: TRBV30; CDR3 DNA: TGTGCCTGGAGCTTCCTAGCGGGGGGAGGCACCGGGGAGCTGTTTTTT; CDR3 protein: CAWSFLAGGGTGELFF
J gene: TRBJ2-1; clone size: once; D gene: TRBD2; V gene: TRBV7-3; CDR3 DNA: TGTGCCAGCAGCCGCGGGGGGGCCTACAATGAGCAGTTCTTC; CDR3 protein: CASSRGGAYNEQFF
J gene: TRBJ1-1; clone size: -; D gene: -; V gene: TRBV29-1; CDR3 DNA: TGCAGCGTTGAAGATACAGGGATGAACACTGAAGCTTTCTTT; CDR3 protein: CSVEDTGMNTEAFF
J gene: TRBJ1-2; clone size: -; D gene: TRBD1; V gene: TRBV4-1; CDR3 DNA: TGCGCCAGCAGCCAAGGCGAAGGGGGCGCCTATGGCTACACCTTC; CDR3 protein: CASSQGEGGAYGYTF
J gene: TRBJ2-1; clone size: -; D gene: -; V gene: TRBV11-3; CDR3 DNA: TGTGCCAGCAGCCCCAGGAGGGCGGATGAGCAGTTCTTC; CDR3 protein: CASSPRRADEQFF
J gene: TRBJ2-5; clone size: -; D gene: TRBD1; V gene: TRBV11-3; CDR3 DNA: TGTGCCAGCAGCTGGAATTCTGGGACAGGGGGACAAGAGACCCAGTACTTC; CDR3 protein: CASSWNSGTGGQETQYF
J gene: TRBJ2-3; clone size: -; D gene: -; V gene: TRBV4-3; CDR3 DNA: TGCGCCAGCAGCCATTGGGGCGATACGCAGTATTTT; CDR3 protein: CASSHWGDTQYF
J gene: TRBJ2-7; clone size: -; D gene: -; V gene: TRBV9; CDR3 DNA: TGTGCCAACAGCGCGAGCGGAGGGAGCAACGAGCAGTACTTC; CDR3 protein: CANSASGGSNEQYF
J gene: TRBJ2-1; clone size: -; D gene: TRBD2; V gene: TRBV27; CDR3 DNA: TGTGCCAGCAGTTTAGGTAGACTAGCGGGGGGAAAAACCTACAATGAGCAGTTCTTC; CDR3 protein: CASSLGRLAGGKTYNEQFF
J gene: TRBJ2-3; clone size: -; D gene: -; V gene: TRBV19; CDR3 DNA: TGTGCCAGTAGGGAGGGCAGGGTATCACAGGATACGCAGTATTTT; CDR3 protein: CASREGRVSQDTQYF
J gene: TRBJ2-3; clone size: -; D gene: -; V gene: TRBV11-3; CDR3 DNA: TGTGCCAGCAGCTCGCGACAGTTTAGCACAGATACGCAGTATTTT; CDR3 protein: CASSSRQFSTDTQYF
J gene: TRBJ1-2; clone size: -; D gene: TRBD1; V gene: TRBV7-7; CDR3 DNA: TGTGCCAGCAGGGTCCGGGACAGGTTCTATGGCTACACCTTC; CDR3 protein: CASRVRDRFYGYTF
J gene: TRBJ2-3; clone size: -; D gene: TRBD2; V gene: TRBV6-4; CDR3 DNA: TGTGCCAGCAGTGATCTAGCGGGGGACACAGATACGCAGTATTTT; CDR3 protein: CASSDLAGDTDTQYF
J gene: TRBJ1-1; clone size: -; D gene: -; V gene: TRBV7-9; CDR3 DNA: TGTGCCAGCTCGCAGATTAACACTGAAGCTTTCTTT; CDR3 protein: CASSQINTEAFF
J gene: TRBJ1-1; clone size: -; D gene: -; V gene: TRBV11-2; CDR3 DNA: TGTGCCAGCAGCCAGATTGCAGGGGCTAGTCCTGAAGCTTTCTTT; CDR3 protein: CASSQIAGASPEAFF
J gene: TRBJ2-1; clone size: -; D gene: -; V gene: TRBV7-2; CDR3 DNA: TGTGCCAGCAGCTTAGACGGGTACTCCTACAATGAGCAGTTCTTC; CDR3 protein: CASSLDGYSYNEQFF
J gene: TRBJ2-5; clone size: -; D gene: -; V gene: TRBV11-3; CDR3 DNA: TGTGCCAGCAGTTGGACAAATGGGGAGACCCAGTACTTC; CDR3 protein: CASSWTNGETQYF
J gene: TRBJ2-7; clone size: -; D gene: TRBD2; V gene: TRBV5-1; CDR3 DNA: TGCGCCAGCAGCTCCGGACTAGCGGGGGAGTCCGACGAGCAGTACTTC; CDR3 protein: CASSSGLAGESDEQYF
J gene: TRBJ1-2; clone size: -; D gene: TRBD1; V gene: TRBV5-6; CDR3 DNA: TGTGCCAGCAGCCCAGGGGGCCCGTCACAGGGTCTGGAGTATGGCTACACCTTC; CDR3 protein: CASSPGGPSQGLEYGYTF
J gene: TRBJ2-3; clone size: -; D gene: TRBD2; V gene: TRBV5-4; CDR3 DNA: TGTGCCAGCACAGGCGGGGGACCCTCCTCCACAGATACGCAGTATTTT; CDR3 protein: CASTGGGPSSTDTQYF
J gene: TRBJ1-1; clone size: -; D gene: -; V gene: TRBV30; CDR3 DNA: TGTGCCTGGAGTGTGTTGAGGAACACTGAAGCTTTCTTT; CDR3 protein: CAWSVLRNTEAFF
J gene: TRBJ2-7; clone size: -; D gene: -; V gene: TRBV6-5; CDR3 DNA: TGTGCCAGCAGTTCGGTGGGGGGAACCCCTGGCGAGCAGTACTTC; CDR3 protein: CASSSVGGTPGEQYF
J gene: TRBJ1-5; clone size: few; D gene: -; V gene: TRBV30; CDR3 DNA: TGTGCCTGGAGTGTGGCAGGGAATCAGCCCCAGCATTTT; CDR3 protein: CAWSVAGNQPQHF
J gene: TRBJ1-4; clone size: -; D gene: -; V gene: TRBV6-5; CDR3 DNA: TGTGCCAGCAGTTACGGGAGGGGTGAAAAACTGTTTTTT; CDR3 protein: CASSYGRGEKLFF
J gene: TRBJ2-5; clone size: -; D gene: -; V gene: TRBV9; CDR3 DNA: TGTGCCAGCAGCCCACGGGAAGGGGAGACCCAGTACTTC; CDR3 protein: CASSPREGETQYF
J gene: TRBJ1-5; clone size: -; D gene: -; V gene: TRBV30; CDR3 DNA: TGTGCCTGGAGTGTACAAAATCAGCCCCAGCATTTT; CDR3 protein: CAWSVQNQPQHF